These T cell receptor beta chains were read from a single sample in a study of T cell responses to AZD1222 COVID-19 vaccine. The method was immunoSEQ multiplex PCR; TCRdb's version includes in-frame clones alone and lacks a portion of them. The repertoire holds 160,000 or so clones, with approximately 90% as singletons. Sequenced material: peripheral blood, taken after recovery from COVID-19. The receptor set was obtained from an adult who had recovered from COVID-19. The CDR3 runs from the conserved cysteine through the conserved F or W. Fields, in order: V gene, clone size, J gene, D gene, CDR3 DNA, CDR3 protein. A D gene is named only where the DNA matches it firmly. Only some rows state a clone size, as once, few, many or a class for expanded clones.

v_call: TRBV3-1/TRBV3-2; clone_size: .; j_call: TRBJ2-1; d_call: TRBD1; cdr3_nt: TGTGCCAGCAGCCGCATTAGGGGGCTCTACAATGAGCAGTTCTTC; cdr3_aa: CASSRIRGLYNEQFF
v_call: TRBV7-9; clone_size: .; j_call: TRBJ1-1; d_call: .; cdr3_nt: TGTGCCAGCAGCCAGGCAGGCTCGACTGAAGCTTTCTTT; cdr3_aa: CASSQAGSTEAFF
v_call: TRBV28; clone_size: .; j_call: TRBJ1-1; d_call: .; cdr3_nt: TGTGCCAGCAGTCCCCCCGGGCCTTCCTTCCAAGCTTTCTTT; cdr3_aa: CASSPPGPSFQAFF
v_call: TRBV6-4; clone_size: once; j_call: TRBJ2-3; d_call: TRBD2; cdr3_nt: TGTGCCAGCAGTTCACTAGCGGGAAGAGGGGCAGATACGCAGTATTTT; cdr3_aa: CASSSLAGRGADTQYF
v_call: TRBV6-4; clone_size: once; j_call: TRBJ2-3; d_call: TRBD2; cdr3_nt: TGTGCCAGCAGTGAGTCTAGCGGGGGGGACACAGATACGCAGTATTTT; cdr3_aa: CASSESSGGDTDTQYF
v_call: TRBV10-3; clone_size: .; j_call: TRBJ2-2; d_call: .; cdr3_nt: TGTGCCATCAGTGACTCCCAGAGGGCCACCGGGGAGCTGTTTTTT; cdr3_aa: CAISDSQRATGELFF
v_call: TRBV18; clone_size: .; j_call: TRBJ2-5; d_call: .; cdr3_nt: TGTGCCAGCTCACCAAAGAACCGGGAGCAGGAGACCCAGTACTTC; cdr3_aa: CASSPKNREQETQYF
v_call: TRBV4-2; clone_size: .; j_call: TRBJ1-2; d_call: .; cdr3_nt: TGTGCCAGCAGCCAAGAGGGCGGCAGGGAAGAGGGTGGCTACACCTTC; cdr3_aa: CASSQEGGREEGGYTF
v_call: TRBV7-9; clone_size: .; j_call: TRBJ1-2; d_call: .; cdr3_nt: TGTGCCAGCAGCCCAGTCGGGCTCGACTATGGCTACACCTTC; cdr3_aa: CASSPVGLDYGYTF
v_call: TRBV5-6; clone_size: .; j_call: TRBJ2-1; d_call: TRBD1; cdr3_nt: TGTGCCAGCAGCCCCATGACAGGGGCCTACAATGAGCAGTTCTTC; cdr3_aa: CASSPMTGAYNEQFF
v_call: TRBV2; clone_size: .; j_call: TRBJ2-7; d_call: .; cdr3_nt: TGTGCCAGCAGTGAAGCCAAAGGGGCCGAGCAGTACTTC; cdr3_aa: CASSEAKGAEQYF
v_call: TRBV6-4; clone_size: once; j_call: TRBJ1-2; d_call: .; cdr3_nt: TGTGCCAGCCAGGGTGTCGGTGGCTACACCTTC; cdr3_aa: CASQGVGGYTF
v_call: TRBV6-2/TRBV6-3; clone_size: once; j_call: TRBJ1-5; d_call: .; cdr3_nt: TGTGCCAGCAGTTACCGCAGCGATAGCAATCAGCCCCAGCATTTT; cdr3_aa: CASSYRSDSNQPQHF
v_call: TRBV5-1; clone_size: .; j_call: TRBJ2-1; d_call: TRBD2; cdr3_nt: TGCGCCAGCAGCTTGGGACCCGGGACTAGCGGTCAAAATGAGCAGTTCTTC; cdr3_aa: CASSLGPGTSGQNEQFF
v_call: TRBV5-1; clone_size: .; j_call: TRBJ2-2; d_call: .; cdr3_nt: TGCGCCAGCAGCTTTGGTCTTCCCACCGGGGAGCTGTTTTTT; cdr3_aa: CASSFGLPTGELFF
v_call: TRBV18; clone_size: .; j_call: TRBJ2-7; d_call: .; cdr3_nt: TGTGCCAGCTCACCCCCATCGGGCGAGCAGTACTTC; cdr3_aa: CASSPPSGEQYF
v_call: TRBV6-5; clone_size: .; j_call: TRBJ2-7; d_call: TRBD1; cdr3_nt: TGTGCCAGCATAAGGACAGGGGGGCACGAGCAGTACTTC; cdr3_aa: CASIRTGGHEQYF
v_call: TRBV28; clone_size: .; j_call: TRBJ2-2; d_call: TRBD2; cdr3_nt: TGTGCCAGCAGTTTCCCGGGACTAGCACAGAACACCGGGGAGCTGTTTTTT; cdr3_aa: CASSFPGLAQNTGELFF
v_call: TRBV5-1; clone_size: .; j_call: TRBJ2-2; d_call: .; cdr3_nt: TGCGCCAGCAGCTTGGACTACACCGGGGAGCTGTTTTTT; cdr3_aa: CASSLDYTGELFF
v_call: TRBV4-2; clone_size: .; j_call: TRBJ2-2; d_call: .; cdr3_nt: TGTGCCAGCAACCCAAGGCGGGGGCCCACCGGGGAGCTGTTTTTT; cdr3_aa: CASNPRRGPTGELFF
v_call: TRBV9; clone_size: .; j_call: TRBJ2-7; d_call: TRBD1; cdr3_nt: TGTGCCAGCAGCGTAGATGGTAGACAGGGGCGCGACGAGCAGTACTTC; cdr3_aa: CASSVDGRQGRDEQYF
v_call: TRBV29-1; clone_size: .; j_call: TRBJ1-1; d_call: TRBD1; cdr3_nt: TGCAGCGCGTTGGACAGGGAGAAGACTGAAGCTTTCTTT; cdr3_aa: CSALDREKTEAFF
v_call: TRBV6-1; clone_size: .; j_call: TRBJ2-4; d_call: TRBD1; cdr3_nt: TGTGCCAGCAGTGAGACAACAGGGGGCGGCAAAAACATTCAGTACTTC; cdr3_aa: CASSETTGGGKNIQYF
v_call: TRBV4-2; clone_size: .; j_call: TRBJ1-2; d_call: .; cdr3_nt: TGTGCCAGCAGCCAAGTTTCGGTGGGCAGCTATGGCTACACCTTC; cdr3_aa: CASSQVSVGSYGYTF
v_call: TRBV7-9; clone_size: .; j_call: TRBJ1-4; d_call: TRBD1; cdr3_nt: TGTGCCAGCAGCTTCCGGACAGGTCGAAATGAAAAACTGTTTTTT; cdr3_aa: CASSFRTGRNEKLFF
v_call: TRBV2; clone_size: .; j_call: TRBJ1-1; d_call: .; cdr3_nt: TGTGCCAGCAGGGTAGGGACTTACACTGAAGCTTTCTTT; cdr3_aa: CASRVGTYTEAFF
v_call: TRBV14; clone_size: .; j_call: TRBJ2-7; d_call: .; cdr3_nt: TGTGCCAGCAGCCAAGTGGCGGGCGAGCAGTACTTC; cdr3_aa: CASSQVAGEQYF
v_call: TRBV5-1; clone_size: .; j_call: TRBJ2-1; d_call: .; cdr3_nt: TGCGCCAGCAGCCCCGAGGGGAGTGAGCAGTTCTTC; cdr3_aa: CASSPEGSEQFF
v_call: TRBV7-9; clone_size: .; j_call: TRBJ1-1; d_call: .; cdr3_nt: TGTGCCAGCAGCTTAGAAGGGAGGGGGAACACTGAAGCTTTCTTT; cdr3_aa: CASSLEGRGNTEAFF
v_call: TRBV27; clone_size: .; j_call: TRBJ2-1; d_call: TRBD2; cdr3_nt: TGTGCCAGCTCGGGACTAGCGGGGGTTAATAGGAATGAGCAGTTCTTC; cdr3_aa: CASSGLAGVNRNEQFF
v_call: TRBV5-5; clone_size: .; j_call: TRBJ1-6; d_call: .; cdr3_nt: TGTGCCAGCAGCTTAGGCAGGGCTTATAATTCACCCCTCCACTTT; cdr3_aa: CASSLGRAYNSPLHF
v_call: TRBV11-2; clone_size: .; j_call: TRBJ1-6; d_call: .; cdr3_nt: TGTGCCAGCAGCCGATCCCCGCGACGGGACGTAATGGTGGATTCACCCCTCCACTTT; cdr3_aa: CASSRSPRRDVMVDSPLHF
v_call: TRBV2; clone_size: .; j_call: TRBJ1-2; d_call: .; cdr3_nt: TGTGCCAGCAGTGAAGAGGGGAACAGGGTCACCTATGGCTACACCTTC; cdr3_aa: CASSEEGNRVTYGYTF
v_call: TRBV18; clone_size: .; j_call: TRBJ2-1; d_call: .; cdr3_nt: TGTGCCAGCTCGTTAAATCGTGGGTCCAATGAGCAGTTCTTC; cdr3_aa: CASSLNRGSNEQFF
v_call: TRBV5-4; clone_size: .; j_call: TRBJ2-5; d_call: TRBD2; cdr3_nt: TGTGCCAGCAGTCTCCCGGGACTAGCGGGGGGGAGGGAGACCCAGTACTTC; cdr3_aa: CASSLPGLAGGRETQYF
v_call: TRBV19; clone_size: once; j_call: TRBJ2-6; d_call: .; cdr3_nt: TGTGCCAGTAGTATACGGGCTGGGGCCAACGTCCTGACTTTC; cdr3_aa: CASSIRAGANVLTF
v_call: TRBV5-6; clone_size: .; j_call: TRBJ2-7; d_call: TRBD2; cdr3_nt: TGTGCCAGCAGCCGGACTAGCGGAACCTACGAGCAGTACTTC; cdr3_aa: CASSRTSGTYEQYF
v_call: TRBV6-2/TRBV6-3; clone_size: .; j_call: TRBJ1-1; d_call: TRBD1; cdr3_nt: TGTGCCAGCAGCCCCGGACAGGGGAACACTGAAGCTTTCTTT; cdr3_aa: CASSPGQGNTEAFF
v_call: TRBV5-3; clone_size: .; j_call: TRBJ1-4; d_call: .; cdr3_nt: TGTGCCAGAACCACATGTGGCGGTGAAAAACTGTTTTTT; cdr3_aa: CARTTCGGEKLFF
v_call: TRBV3-1/TRBV3-2; clone_size: once; j_call: TRBJ2-2; d_call: .; cdr3_nt: TGTGCCAGCACCAAAAGTGGGGGAACGAACACCGGGGAGCTGTTTTTT; cdr3_aa: CASTKSGGTNTGELFF
v_call: TRBV5-1; clone_size: .; j_call: TRBJ1-2; d_call: .; cdr3_nt: TGCGCCAGCAGCTTGGAGCCAGGGATCAACTATGGCTACACCTTC; cdr3_aa: CASSLEPGINYGYTF
v_call: TRBV12-3/TRBV12-4; clone_size: .; j_call: TRBJ1-2; d_call: .; cdr3_nt: TGTGCCAGCAGTCCAGCTCTCTATGGCTACACCTTC; cdr3_aa: CASSPALYGYTF
v_call: TRBV27; clone_size: .; j_call: TRBJ1-5; d_call: .; cdr3_nt: TGTGCCAGCAGTCCCACAGGGAGGGTTCAGCCCCAGCATTTT; cdr3_aa: CASSPTGRVQPQHF
v_call: TRBV7-6; clone_size: .; j_call: TRBJ1-5; d_call: .; cdr3_nt: TGTGCCAGCAGCTCCCTTACAGGGACGGATCAGCCCCAGCATTTT; cdr3_aa: CASSSLTGTDQPQHF
v_call: TRBV7-9; clone_size: .; j_call: TRBJ2-7; d_call: .; cdr3_nt: TGTGCCAGCAGCTCCGGATTAGTCGAGCAGTACTTC; cdr3_aa: CASSSGLVEQYF
v_call: TRBV5-1; clone_size: .; j_call: TRBJ2-3; d_call: .; cdr3_nt: TGCGCCAGCAGCTTGGCTATGAGCACAGATACGCAGTATTTT; cdr3_aa: CASSLAMSTDTQYF
v_call: TRBV7-7; clone_size: .; j_call: TRBJ2-5; d_call: TRBD1; cdr3_nt: TGTGCCAGCAGTCCAGACAGGGGTGGGGAGACCCAGTACTTC; cdr3_aa: CASSPDRGGETQYF
v_call: TRBV7-2; clone_size: .; j_call: TRBJ2-5; d_call: .; cdr3_nt: TGTGCCAGCAGCCCGCAAATGGGGGCCCAAGAGACCCAGTACTTC; cdr3_aa: CASSPQMGAQETQYF
v_call: TRBV4-3; clone_size: once; j_call: TRBJ1-1; d_call: .; cdr3_nt: TGCGCCAGCAGCCAAGAGGCGCGGTCCGACACTGAAGCTTTCTTT; cdr3_aa: CASSQEARSDTEAFF
v_call: TRBV28; clone_size: .; j_call: TRBJ1-3; d_call: .; cdr3_nt: TGTGCCAGCAGTCGCCGACTTGTCGGAAACACCATATATTTT; cdr3_aa: CASSRRLVGNTIYF
v_call: TRBV12-3/TRBV12-4; clone_size: .; j_call: TRBJ2-5; d_call: TRBD1; cdr3_nt: TGTGCCAGCAGCGATACGGACAGGGCGGCCCAGTACTTC; cdr3_aa: CASSDTDRAAQYF
v_call: TRBV7-9; clone_size: .; j_call: TRBJ1-4; d_call: .; cdr3_nt: TGTGCCAGCAGCCTATCCGGTTTGGGGGCAACTAATGAAAAACTGTTTTTT; cdr3_aa: CASSLSGLGATNEKLFF
v_call: TRBV7-3; clone_size: few; j_call: TRBJ1-6; d_call: TRBD1; cdr3_nt: TGTGCCAGCAGCTTGACAGGGGGCGCGAATTCACCCCTCCACTTT; cdr3_aa: CASSLTGGANSPLHF
v_call: TRBV5-1; clone_size: .; j_call: TRBJ1-1; d_call: .; cdr3_nt: TGCGCCAGCAGCTTGGCCAGCGCAGCCCTGAACACTGAAGCTTTCTTT; cdr3_aa: CASSLASAALNTEAFF